This T cell receptor beta chain was recorded in a study of blood T cell repertoires in COVID-19. Sequenced by immunoSEQ multiplex PCR; TCRdb stores in-frame clones only, minus some. This sample has about 97,000 clones; 84% occur once, and the top ten carry around 4.3%. Trimming left V 3 bases short and J 4 bases short, with 6 bases between. Germline lookup yields CDR1 MGHDK and CDR2 SYGVNS. The CDR3 consists of 12 residues. V usage is TRBV25-1 and J usage is TRBJ1-2; D is unresolved. Sample: peripheral blood. The receptor was isolated from a human donor in a cohort sampled during active COVID-19. Here the CDR3 reads CASSDTVYGYTF. The CDR3 region has the DNA TGTGCCAGCAGTGACACGGTCTATGGCTACACCTTC.